This T cell receptor beta chain was documented in a study of glioma-infiltrating T cells. The iRepertoire nested amplicon-rescue multiplex PCR amplified TCR alpha and beta CDR3s from RNA. MiXCR, applied by TCRdb to the multiplex PCR reads, yields one record per CDR3 protein. The table includes about 410,000 distinct CDR3 sequences, approximately 42% detected once. Trimming pared 2 bases from V and 2 bases from J, leaving 14 bases between. The CDR3 extends over 16 amino acids. The germline gives CDR1 SNHLY, CDR2 FYNNEI. The sample comprised glioma tissue, nonneoplastic brain tissue, or PBMCs (not recorded which). The gene calls are TRBV2 and TRBJ2-3; TRBD2 is a possible D gene (6 bases). This sequence originates from a human donor with low-grade glioma or glioblastoma, undergoing nonglioma brain surgery, or in good health (not recorded which). In nucleotides, the CDR3 is TGTGCCAGCAGTGAAAGGGCTAGCGATCTCACAGATACGCAGTATTTT. It translates to CASSERASDLTDTQYF.